This T cell receptor (beta chain) was sequenced during a study of cytomegalovirus exposure and HLA in healthy donors (dated by TCRdb to the late 2010s). Background on the whole study: In an earlier analysis of approximately 500 of the donors, 276 Gb of sequence data and 90 million to 120 million unique TCR beta sequences from about 190 million T cells were reported. In an earlier analysis of 500 to 650 of the donors, high-throughput TCR beta sequencing was used to judge whether each TCR beta V gene segment behaved as functional or pseudogenic. Among some 400 genotyped donors of the cohort, an average of roughly 230,000 unique TCR beta nucleotide sequences was sequenced per donor, of which about 20% were non-productive. The study was designed to test whether signatures of past pathogen exposure could be identified by cataloging public T cell receptors. A later genetic analysis took genome-wide SNP genotypes for about three fifths of the roughly 670 donors and used that subset as a discovery cohort. Of the 300 to 500 genotyped donors, roughly 76% were placed in the genetic ancestry cluster associated with self-reported Caucasian donors. A separate validation cohort of 100 to 150 different subjects was used in addition to the 666-subject first cohort. To predict cytomegalovirus infection status, the study brought together high-throughput TCR immunosequencing, statistical association of individual TCRs with disease status, and machine learning. Roughly 310 gigabases of sequencing data and tens of millions of unique TCR sequences were included in an early release covering about 620 HLA-typed donors. A later analysis re-analyzed previously published TCR beta repertoires from 600 to 850 donors and added high-resolution HLA genotyping to study TCR occurrence patterns. Several DR-DQ haplotypes were treated as single units for association and clustering because of strong linkage in the cohort. Donor age, sex, ethnicity and CMV serostatus were compiled together with the repertoire data. Typing coverage differed by locus: A, B, C, DRB1 and DQB1 were typed in about 629-630 donors, DQA1 in 500 to 550, DPA1 in 600 to 610, and DPB1 in 472. The study used immunosequencing to profile the T cell repertoires of about 670 subjects and linked those repertoires to cytomegalovirus serostatus. Class I and class II HLA loci were covered by the typing at four-digit resolution. Every discovery cohort repertoire had been produced on one sequencing platform. Rather than drawing on any new phenotypic data, the later analysis identified candidate immune exposures from TCR beta sequences and the way those sequences occurred across donors. Study-wide findings and limitations: In vitro tests confirmed that three of the cytomegalovirus-associated TCR beta chains recognize cytomegalovirus antigens. In a later analysis, the rate of TCR association differed among HLA loci, with DRB1 alleles having the most associated TCRs and HLA-C alleles having the fewest. According to a later analysis, parvovirus B19, influenza, CMV and Epstein-Barr virus appeared linked to several top co-occurrence clusters. It was suggested by the authors that the approach could potentially be generalized to other disease states and immunological phenotypes. In this cohort, only TCR beta chains were sequenced, and detectable features were limited by the absence of alpha or paired-chain data. In a later genetic analysis, fewer N-insertions in productive TCRs were reported among donors in an Asian-associated ancestry cluster than the roughly 700-donor mean. A total of fewer than 200 TCR beta chains were listed by the study as associated with cytomegalovirus. Because some donors lacked HLA typing at each locus, the association tests relied only on the typed subset. Roughly uniform sequencing depth across donors was assumed in presence/absence analyses, although this assumption may not hold. Most TCR sequences were seen in very few donors, while some public TCRs were found in many individuals. When HLA alleles, especially DR and DQ, strongly co-occurred, TCR associations were difficult to assign to individual alleles. An earlier analysis of approximately 600 of the donors showed that most TCR beta V segments appeared in productive rearrangements either about 90% or about 30% of the time, which broadly matched IMGT annotations. A further reported finding was that TCR beta sequences accurately predicted the HLA-A and HLA-B alleles for most subjects in the first cohort. In a later analysis, some 17,000 TCR beta sequences were associated with specific HLA alleles at a false discovery rate of 0.05. A later genetic analysis associated a missense DCLRE1C variant with V-gene and J-gene trimming of TCR beta chains, and an independent cohort replicated the association. According to a later analysis, most CMV-associated TCR beta chains appeared to be HLA-restricted, and the HLA associations seemed to be driven largely by CMV exposure. A cluster of highly shared sequence variants was judged likely to be a technical artifact of the sequencing pipeline. Some 16 rarely observed V segments, including chromosome 9 orphons, were excluded from the earlier analysis of several hundred of the donors because counts were too low. The 87-base-pair reads could not distinguish some IMGT-functional V segments, including TRBV6-2 and TRBV6-3, so those segments were excluded. The classifier was reported to diagnose cytomegalovirus status with high specificity and sensitivity in both the original and validation cohorts. Linkage disequilibrium might explain the correlated functional status among segregating V segments, but an unknown experimental factor could not be ruled out. For the cohort, immune exposure information was limited to CMV serostatus. Compared with equally common non-associated chains, HLA-associated TCR beta chains in a later analysis were more clonally expanded and had lower generation probabilities.

In total, approximately 690 healthy bone marrow donors made up the cohort. All cohort members were sampled while nominally healthy, although unrecorded immune exposures were likely present. The donor tested CMV seronegative, placing the donor among the roughly 400 seronegative members of the cohort. A peripheral blood sample was collected from each donor, and TCR beta sequencing was performed on peripheral blood mononuclear cells. Genomic DNA extraction from the blood cell samples was performed with the Qiagen DNeasy Blood Extraction Kit. CDR1 and CDR2, per the germline V gene, are SGHVS and FQNEAQ. V is pruned by 5 bases and J by 7 bases, leaving 13 bases of the junction without a gene match. The CDR3 holds 16 amino acids from the cysteine to the phenylalanine. Only the CDR3 part of the read is kept: 48 bases, read in frame from the first base. Turning to this clone: Which antigen it targets is not known. Base-call qualities are not available, and no considerably larger clone is one nucleotide away.

The library was built by means of the immunoSEQ multiplex PCR assay. For the multiplex PCR, a mixture combining 60 forward primers for TCR Vbeta segments and 13 reverse primers for TCR Jbeta segments was used. The CDR3 region of rearranged TCR beta genes was amplified from genomic DNA by a multiplex PCR assay. On the Illumina HiSeq System, the amplified TCR beta libraries were sequenced as 87-base-pair reads. The original methods were these. A later analysis counted approximately 76 million unique TCR beta chains across the 640 or so repertoires, and roughly 10 million of these chains were shared by at least two donors. A nearest-neighbor algorithm error-corrected the raw reads and collapsed the reads into unique sequences, merging closely related sequences to remove PCR and sequencing errors. V, D and J gene segments were assigned by aligning CDR3 sequences to IMGT reference sequences. Each retained sequence needed at least a six-nucleotide match to both a V gene segment and a J gene segment. A rearrangement was called productive if the CDR3 had no stop codons and remained in frame with V and J, and every other rearrangement was called non-productive. Following IMGT convention, CDR3 was defined as the stretch from the second conserved V-encoded cysteine to the conserved J-encoded phenylalanine. The earlier analysis of about 530 of the donors excluded any sequence lacking an unambiguous match to a single V gene segment. An earlier analysis of about 590 of the donors classified V segments as functional when productive rearrangements were above 56.7% and as segregating when the standard deviation between donors was above 5%. A statistical classification framework was developed to diagnose cytomegalovirus status using the catalog of TCR beta chain sequences. V and J gene assignment, in a later analysis, came from comparing TCR nucleotide sequences with IMGT/GENE-DB human TR gene sequences. Using the TCRdist pipeline, a later analysis assigned CDR3 sequences along with most-parsimonious VDJ recombination scenarios. In a later analysis, each TCR beta chain was defined by its CDR3 amino acid sequence together with its V-gene family, and reads without a unique V-gene family were excluded. In a later analysis, 450 to 600 highly shared, low-generation-probability nucleotide sequences were removed to address suspected cross-contamination and a sequencing artifact. A later analysis calculated a clonal expansion index for each public chain from normalized within-repertoire ranks of inferred template counts. In a later analysis, generation probabilities were computed with a VDJ recombination model fitted to out-of-frame rearrangements, and the resulting probabilities were checked against IGoR. Hypergeometric tests were used in a later analysis to score TCR-TCR, TCR-HLA and TCR-CMV co-occurrence, with a repertoire-size bias correction applied to the TCR pairs. In a later analysis, false discovery rates were estimated by permuting HLA or CMV assignments 20 times. A later analysis grouped co-occurring TCRs with DBSCAN, adding TCRdist sequence similarity when clustering within HLA-allele-positive subsets. Co-occurrence clustering excluded repertoires with fewer than 30,000 or more than 120,000 public chains, plus five with anomalous nucleotide sharing. TCRdb took over this immuneACCESS table, retaining in-frame rearrangements with V and J assigned. Such tables are incomplete; in checked studies, under half of the missing clones stem from an unresolved V gene, and the remainder is unexplained. V, J and clone size were drawn from that table, and D and trimming were deduced from the DNA. Within this sample are around 130,000 clones, with roughly 79% of them counted one time only. Jointly, the top ten make up less than 2% of the sample.

The sequence is built from TRBV7-8 and TRBJ1-5; TRBD1 lines up with 8 middle nucleotides. The sequenced sample was PBMCs. This receptor was identified in a woman in her fifties or sixties in good health and CMV-seronegative. The nucleotide sequence reads as follows: TGTGCCAGCAGCCCGAATGACCGACAGGGGTGGCAGCCCCAGCATTTT. This yields the protein CASSPNDRQGWQPQHF.